The following is a T cell receptor beta chain sequence with its context. Its antigen is undetermined. The junction does not match germline at one end; this may be a read error. This entry belongs to a study of read filtering for tumor transcriptome and immune sequencing. Study summary: R-ISS stage counts were eight or nine for I, approximately 16 for II, six or seven for III.

This library used about 400 ng RNA and molecular barcoded adaptors spanning alpha/delta and beta/gamma chains. TCRdb processed the reads anew with MiXCR; each CDR3 protein has one entry. Here the sample spans over 45,000 distinct CDR3 sequences, about an eighth being singletons. Study-wide points: Without single-read clonotypes, shared clonotype proportions correlated more between IR-seq and RNA-seq.

CDR1 and CDR2 from the germline V gene are LGHNA and YSLEER. The CDR3 extends over 15 amino acids. This chain joins TRBV4-3 and TRBJ2-7, with TRBD2 identical over 7 bases. The source is a donor at least 40 years old with multiple myeloma. Sequencing was done on a sample of a population of CD138-negative cells sorted from bone marrow. CDR3 coding DNA: TGCGCCAGCAGCCAAGGACTAGCCTCAAAGAACGAGCCGTACTTC. This sequence encodes CASSQGLASKNEPYF.